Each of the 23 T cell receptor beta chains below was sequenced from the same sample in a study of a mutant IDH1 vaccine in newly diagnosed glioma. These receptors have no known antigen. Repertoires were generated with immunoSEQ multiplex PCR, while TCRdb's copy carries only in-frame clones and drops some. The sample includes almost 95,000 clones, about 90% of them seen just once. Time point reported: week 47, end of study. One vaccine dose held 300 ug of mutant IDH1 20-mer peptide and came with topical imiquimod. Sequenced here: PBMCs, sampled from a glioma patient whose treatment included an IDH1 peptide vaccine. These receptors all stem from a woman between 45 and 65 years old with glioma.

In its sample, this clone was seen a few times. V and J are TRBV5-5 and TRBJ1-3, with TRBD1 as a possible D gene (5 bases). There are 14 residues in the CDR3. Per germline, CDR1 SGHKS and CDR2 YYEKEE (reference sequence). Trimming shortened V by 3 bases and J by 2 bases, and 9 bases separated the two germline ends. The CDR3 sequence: CASSSVTAGNTIYF. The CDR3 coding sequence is TGTGCCAGCAGCTCAGTGACAGCTGGAAACACCATATATTTT.

The CDR3 DNA sequence: TGCAGCGTCCTCTCCGGGACAGCGAACACTGAAGCTTTCTTT. This sequence encodes CSVLSGTANTEAFF. The chain carries TRBV29-1 and TRBJ1-1; 7 bases are a match to TRBD1. The CDR3 loop spans 14 amino acids. Germline CDR1 SQVTM, CDR2 ANQGSEA. With 6 bases clipped from V and 1 base from J, the junction kept 8 bases outside the gene matches.

CDR3 region: CASTADYEQYF. The CDR3 coding sequence is TGTGCCAGCACCGCCGACTACGAGCAGTACTTC. This chain uses TRBV6-1 with TRBJ2-7; no definite D call. Trimming removed 7 bases from V and 3 bases from J, with 7 bases in between. The CDR3 contains 11 residues. The germline V gene encodes CDR1 MNHNS and CDR2 SASEGT.

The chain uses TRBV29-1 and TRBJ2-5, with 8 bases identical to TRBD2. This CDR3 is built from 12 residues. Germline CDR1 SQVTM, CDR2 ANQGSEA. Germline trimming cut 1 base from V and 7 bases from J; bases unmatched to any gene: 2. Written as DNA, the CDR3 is TGCAGCGTTGAAGCCCTAGCGGGGACCCAGTACTTC. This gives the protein CSVEALAGTQYF.

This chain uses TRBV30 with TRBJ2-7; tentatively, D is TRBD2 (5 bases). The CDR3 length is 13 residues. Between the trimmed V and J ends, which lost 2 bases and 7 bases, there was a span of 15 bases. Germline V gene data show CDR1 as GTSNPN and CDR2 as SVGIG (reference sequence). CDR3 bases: TGTGCCTGGAGTAGTAGCGTTTTGGGGGAGCAGTACTTC. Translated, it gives CAWSSSVLGEQYF.

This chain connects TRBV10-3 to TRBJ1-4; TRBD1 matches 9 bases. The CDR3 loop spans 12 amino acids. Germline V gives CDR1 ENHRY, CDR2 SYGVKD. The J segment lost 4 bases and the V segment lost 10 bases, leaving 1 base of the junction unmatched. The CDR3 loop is CATTGGNEKLFF. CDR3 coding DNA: TGTGCCACGACAGGGGGTAATGAAAAACTGTTTTTT.

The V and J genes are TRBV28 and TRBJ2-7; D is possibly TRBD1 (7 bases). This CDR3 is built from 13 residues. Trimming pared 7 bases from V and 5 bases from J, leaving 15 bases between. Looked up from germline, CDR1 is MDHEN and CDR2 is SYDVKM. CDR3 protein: CASTRQGGNEQYF. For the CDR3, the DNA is TGTGCCAGCACCCGACAGGGAGGCAACGAGCAGTACTTC. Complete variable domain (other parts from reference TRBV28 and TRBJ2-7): DVKVTQSSRYLVKRTGEKVFLECVQDMDHENMFWYRQDPGLGLRLIYFSYDVKMKEKGDIPEGYSVSREKKERFSLILESASTNQTSMYLCASTRQGGNEQYFGPGTRLTVT.

The CDR3 sequence: CASSPTGTNEQFF. Written as DNA, the CDR3 is TGCGCCAGCAGTCCGACAGGGACGAATGAGCAGTTCTTC. The V and J genes are TRBV10-2 and TRBJ2-1, with 7 bases identical to TRBD1. V lost 5 bases and J lost 7; bases outside the gene matches: 5. Germline V gives CDR1 WSHSY, CDR2 SAAADI. The CDR3 spans 13 residues.

The CDR3 region is CAWSAFGQGAVRELFF. DNA of the CDR3: TGTGCCTGGAGTGCCTTCGGACAGGGGGCCGTCCGGGAGCTGTTTTTT. This sequence joins TRBV30 and TRBJ2-2; 11 bases agree with TRBD1. From germline, CDR1 is GTSNPN and CDR2 SVGIG (reference sequence). This CDR3 has 16 amino acids. V gave up 1 base and J gave up 9 bases; unmatched junction bases: 10.

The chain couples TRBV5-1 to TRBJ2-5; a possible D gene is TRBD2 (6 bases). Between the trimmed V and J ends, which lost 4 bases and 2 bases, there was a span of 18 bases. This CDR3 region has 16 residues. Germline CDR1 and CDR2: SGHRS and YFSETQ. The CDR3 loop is CASSGERLAFQETQYF. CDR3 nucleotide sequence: TGCGCCAGCAGCGGGGAAAGGCTAGCGTTTCAAGAGACCCAGTACTTC.

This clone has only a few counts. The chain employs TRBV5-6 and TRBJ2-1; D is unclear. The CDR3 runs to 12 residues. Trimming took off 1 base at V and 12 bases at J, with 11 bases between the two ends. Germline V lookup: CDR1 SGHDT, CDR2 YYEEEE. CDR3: CASSLLSRLQFF. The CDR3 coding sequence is TGTGCCAGCAGCTTGTTATCCCGTTTGCAGTTCTTC.

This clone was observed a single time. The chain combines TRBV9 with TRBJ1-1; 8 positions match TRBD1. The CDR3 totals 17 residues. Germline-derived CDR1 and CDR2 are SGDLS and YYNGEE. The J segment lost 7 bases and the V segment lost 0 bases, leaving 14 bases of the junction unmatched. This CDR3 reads CASSVGTRTGRRFEAFF. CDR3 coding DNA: TGTGCCAGCAGCGTAGGGACCCGGACAGGGAGGCGATTTGAAGCTTTCTTT.

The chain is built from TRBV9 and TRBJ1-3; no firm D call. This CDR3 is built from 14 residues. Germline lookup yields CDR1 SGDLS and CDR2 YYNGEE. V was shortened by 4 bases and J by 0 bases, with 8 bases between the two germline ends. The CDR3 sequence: CASSSTYSGNTIYF. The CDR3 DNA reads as TGTGCCAGCAGCTCAACTTACTCTGGAAACACCATATATTTT.

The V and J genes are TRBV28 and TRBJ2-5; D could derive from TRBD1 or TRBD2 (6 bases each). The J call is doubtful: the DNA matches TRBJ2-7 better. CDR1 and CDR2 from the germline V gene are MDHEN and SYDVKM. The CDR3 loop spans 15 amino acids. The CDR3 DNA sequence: TGTGCCAGTTCCTTCGAGGGGGGTCGGTCCTACGAGCAGTACTTC. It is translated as CASSFEGGRSYEQYF.

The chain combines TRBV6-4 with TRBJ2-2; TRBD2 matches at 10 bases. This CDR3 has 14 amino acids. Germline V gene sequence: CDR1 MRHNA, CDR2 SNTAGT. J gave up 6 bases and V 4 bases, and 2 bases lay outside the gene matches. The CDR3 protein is CASSALAGAGELFF. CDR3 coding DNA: TGTGCCAGCAGTGCCCTAGCGGGAGCCGGGGAGCTGTTTTTT.

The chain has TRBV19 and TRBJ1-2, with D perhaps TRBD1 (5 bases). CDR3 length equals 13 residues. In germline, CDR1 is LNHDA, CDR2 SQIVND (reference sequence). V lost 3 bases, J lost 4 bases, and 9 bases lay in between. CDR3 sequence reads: CASSMGHGYGYTF. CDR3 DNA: TGTGCCAGTAGTATGGGGCACGGCTATGGCTACACCTTC. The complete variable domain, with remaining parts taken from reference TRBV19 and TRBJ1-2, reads DGGITQSPKYLFRKEGQNVTLSCEQNLNHDAMYWYRQDPGQGLRLIYYSQIVNDFQKGDIAEGYSVSREKKESFPLTVTSAQKNPTAFYLCASSMGHGYGYTFGSGTRLTVV.

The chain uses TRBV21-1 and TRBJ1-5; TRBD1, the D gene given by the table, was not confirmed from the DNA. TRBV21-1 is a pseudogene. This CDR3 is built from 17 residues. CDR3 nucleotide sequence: TGTGCCAACCTAAGCAAAGACAGGGAACATAGCAATCAGCCCCAGCATTTT. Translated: CANLSKDREHSNQPQHF.

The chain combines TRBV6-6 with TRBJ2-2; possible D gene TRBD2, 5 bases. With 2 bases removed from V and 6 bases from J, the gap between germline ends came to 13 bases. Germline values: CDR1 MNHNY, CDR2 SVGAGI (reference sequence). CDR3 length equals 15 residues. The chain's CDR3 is CASSYASGVAGELFF. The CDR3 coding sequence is TGTGCCAGCAGTTACGCCTCCGGGGTGGCCGGGGAGCTGTTTTTT.

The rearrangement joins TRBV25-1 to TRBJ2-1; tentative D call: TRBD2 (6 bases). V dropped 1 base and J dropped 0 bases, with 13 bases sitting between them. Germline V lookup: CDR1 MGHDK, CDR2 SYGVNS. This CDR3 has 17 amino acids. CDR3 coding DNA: TGTGCCAGCAGTGAATCCCGAGCGGGTCCCTCCTACAATGAGCAGTTCTTC. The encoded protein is CASSESRAGPSYNEQFF.

The CDR3 nucleotides are TGTGCCAGCAGCGCTGGACTAGCCTCAGGGGAGCTGTTTTTT. It yields the protein CASSAGLASGELFF. The chain uses TRBV9 and TRBJ2-2; 8 positions agree with TRBD2. This CDR3 comprises 14 residues. After removal of 3 bases from V and 8 bases from J, the junction contained 6 bases not matched to a gene. Germline CDR1 reads SGDLS; CDR2 reads YYNGEE.

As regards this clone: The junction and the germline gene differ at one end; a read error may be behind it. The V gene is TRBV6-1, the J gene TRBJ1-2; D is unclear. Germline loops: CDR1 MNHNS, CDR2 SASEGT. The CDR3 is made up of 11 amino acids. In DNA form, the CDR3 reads TGTGCCAGCAGTGAAGAGGTCCTAAGGAACTTC. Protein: CASSEEVLRNF.

CDR3 loop: CASSIERLAGNEQFF. The CDR3 DNA reads as TGTGCCAGTAGTATAGAAAGACTAGCGGGCAATGAGCAGTTCTTC. V usage is TRBV19 and J usage is TRBJ2-1, with TRBD2 identical over 10 bases. The J segment lost 6 bases and the V segment lost 0 bases, leaving 2 bases of the junction unmatched. The CDR3 has 15 residues. Germline V gene data show CDR1 as LNHDA and CDR2 as SQIVND (reference sequence).

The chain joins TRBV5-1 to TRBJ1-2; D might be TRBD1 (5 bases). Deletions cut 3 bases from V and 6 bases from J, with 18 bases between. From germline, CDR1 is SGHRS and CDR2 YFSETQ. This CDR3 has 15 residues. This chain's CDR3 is CASSSPREVQNGYTF. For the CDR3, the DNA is TGCGCCAGCAGCTCCCCCAGGGAGGTCCAGAATGGCTACACCTTC.